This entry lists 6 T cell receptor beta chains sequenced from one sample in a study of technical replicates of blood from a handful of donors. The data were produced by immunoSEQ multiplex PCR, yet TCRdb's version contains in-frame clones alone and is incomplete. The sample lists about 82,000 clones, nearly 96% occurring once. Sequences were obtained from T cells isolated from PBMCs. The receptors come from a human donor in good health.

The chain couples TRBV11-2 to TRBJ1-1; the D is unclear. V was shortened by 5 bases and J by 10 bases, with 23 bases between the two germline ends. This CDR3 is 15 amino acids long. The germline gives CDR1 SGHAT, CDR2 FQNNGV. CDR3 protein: CASSPPYAADLGAFF. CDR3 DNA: TGTGCCAGCAGCCCGCCGTACGCGGCAGATCTAGGAGCTTTCTTT.

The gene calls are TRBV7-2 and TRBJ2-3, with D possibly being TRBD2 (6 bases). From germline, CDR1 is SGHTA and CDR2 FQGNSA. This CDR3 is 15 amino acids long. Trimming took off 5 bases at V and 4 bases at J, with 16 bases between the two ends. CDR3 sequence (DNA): TGTGCCAGCAGCCTATCGGGGGAAGCTTCAGATACGCAGTATTTT. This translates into CASSLSGEASDTQYF.

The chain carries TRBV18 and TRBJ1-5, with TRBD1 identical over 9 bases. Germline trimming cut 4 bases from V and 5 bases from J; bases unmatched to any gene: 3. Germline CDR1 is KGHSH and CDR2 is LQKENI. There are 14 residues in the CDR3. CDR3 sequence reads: CASSQGTGHQPQHF. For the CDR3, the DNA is TGTGCCAGCTCACAGGGGACAGGGCATCAGCCCCAGCATTTT.

CDR3 sequence: CACLPEGTGAYEQYF. The CDR3 nucleotides are TGTGCCTGTCTTCCCGAAGGGACAGGGGCCTACGAGCAGTACTTC. The chain combines TRBV30 with TRBJ2-7; 10 nucleotides agree with TRBD1. This CDR3 is built from 15 residues. After removal of 6 bases from V and 2 bases from J, the junction contained 10 bases not matched to a gene. Germline V CDR1 and CDR2: GTSNPN, SVGIG (reference sequence).

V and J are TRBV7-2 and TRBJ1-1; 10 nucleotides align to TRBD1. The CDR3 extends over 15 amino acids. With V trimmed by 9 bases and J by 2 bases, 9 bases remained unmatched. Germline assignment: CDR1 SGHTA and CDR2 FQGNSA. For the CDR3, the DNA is TGTGCCAGTAGAAGCCGGGACAGGGGAAACACTGAAGCTTTCTTT. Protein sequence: CASRSRDRGNTEAFF.

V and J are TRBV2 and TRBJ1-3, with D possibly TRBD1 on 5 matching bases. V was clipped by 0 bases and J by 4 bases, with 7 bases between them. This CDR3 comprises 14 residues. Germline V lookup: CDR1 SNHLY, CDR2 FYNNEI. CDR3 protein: CASSEARGGNTIYF. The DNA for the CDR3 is TGTGCCAGCAGTGAAGCTCGGGGGGGAAACACCATATATTTT. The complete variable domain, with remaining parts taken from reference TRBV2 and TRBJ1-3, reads EPEVTQTPSHQVTQMGQEVILRCVPISNHLYFYWYRQILGQKVEFLVSFYNNEISEKSEIFDDQFSVERPDGSNFTLKIRSTKLEDSAMYFCASSEARGGNTIYFGEGSWLTVV.